This TCR beta chain comes out of a study of blood T cell repertoires in COVID-19. Study background: The United States, Italy and Spain provided the acute and convalescent COVID-19 samples. Sources were T cells, B-cell-depleted T cells, or PBMCs; the material itself was cDNA or gDNA.

Authors' methods: Quantification of nucleated cells was approximated via reference gene primer amplification. Sequencing used immunoSEQ multiplex PCR; TCRdb keeps in-frame clones, though not all of them. The D gene and trimming were derived from the DNA, and the V and J assignments and clone size from that table. The sample consists of 150,000 to 200,000 clones, over 75% of them appearing once. CDR1 and CDR2 from the germline V gene are MDHEN and SYDVKM. The ends were cut back, 5 bases at V and 4 bases at J, with 14 bases in the middle. The CDR3 covers 14 residues. This sequence joins TRBV28 and TRBJ2-5; tentative D call: TRBD1 (6 bases). Sequenced input: peripheral blood. The TCR comes from a man aged 65-85 years who had recovered from COVID-19. CDR3 residues: CASSPAGVRETQYF. In DNA, the CDR3 is TGTGCCAGCAGTCCCGCAGGGGTGCGAGAGACCCAGTACTTC.